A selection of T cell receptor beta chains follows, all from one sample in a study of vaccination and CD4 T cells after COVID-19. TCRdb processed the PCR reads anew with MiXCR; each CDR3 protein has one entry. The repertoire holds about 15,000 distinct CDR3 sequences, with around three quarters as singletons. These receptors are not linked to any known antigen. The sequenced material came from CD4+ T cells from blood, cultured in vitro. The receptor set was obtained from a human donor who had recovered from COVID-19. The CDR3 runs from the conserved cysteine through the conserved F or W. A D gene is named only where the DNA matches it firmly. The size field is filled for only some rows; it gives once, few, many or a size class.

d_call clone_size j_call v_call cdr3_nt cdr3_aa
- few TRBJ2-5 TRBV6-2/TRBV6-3 TGTGCCAGCAGTTTGCAGGGCCTCCCCCCAGAGACCCAGTACTTC CASSLQGLPPETQYF
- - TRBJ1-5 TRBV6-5 TGTGCCAGCAGTTACCGACGGGGGGGCAATCAGCCCCAGCATTTT CASSYRRGGNQPQHF
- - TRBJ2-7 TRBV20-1 TGCAGTGCTTGGAATCCAGCCGGTGTCACCTACGAGCAGTACTTC CSAWNPAGVTYEQYF
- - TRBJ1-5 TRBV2 TGTGCCAGCAGCGTTACAGGGCCTCAGCCCCAGCATTTT CASSVTGPQPQHF
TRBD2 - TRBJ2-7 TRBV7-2 TGTGCCAGCAGCTTAGCTGTGGGACTAGGCTACGAGCAGTACTTC CASSLAVGLGYEQYF
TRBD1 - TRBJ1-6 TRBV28 TGTGCCAGCAGTTTATTTCTAGGGGGCGGAAGTTTAAATTCACCCCTCCACTTT CASSLFLGGGSLNSPLHF
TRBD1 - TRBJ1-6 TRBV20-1 TGCAGTGCTCCGCGGACAGGGTTTTACGATAATTCACCCCTCCACTTT CSAPRTGFYDNSPLHF
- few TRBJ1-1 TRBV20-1 TGCAGTGCTAGACTATCAGGACAGCTGCCGAACACTGAAGCTTTCTTT CSARLSGQLPNTEAFF
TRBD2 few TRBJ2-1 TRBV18 TGTGCCAGCTCACCGTACAGCAGCGGGAGATACAATGAGCAGTTCTTC CASSPYSSGRYNEQFF
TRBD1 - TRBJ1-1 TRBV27 TGTGCCAGCAGTCCACTGGACAGGGGGCTGAACACTGAAGCTTTCTTT CASSPLDRGLNTEAFF
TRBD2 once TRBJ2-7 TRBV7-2 TGTGCCAGCAGCTTCGGAGGACTAGCGCTAGCTCTGGAGCAGTACTTC CASSFGGLALALEQYF
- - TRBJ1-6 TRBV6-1 TGTGCCAGCACCAGGGAGGGGGATTCACCCCTCCACTTT CASTREGDSPLHF
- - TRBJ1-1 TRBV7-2 TGTGCCAGCAGCTATCGAGGGGGGATGAACACTGAAGCTTTCTTT CASSYRGGMNTEAFF
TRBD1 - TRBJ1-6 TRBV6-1 TGTGCCAGCAGATCAGAGACGCGGACAGGGGTACGGAATTCACCCCTCCACTTT CASRSETRTGVRNSPLHF
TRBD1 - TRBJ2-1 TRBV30 TGTGCCTACTCGACAGGGGTTTCCTACAATGAGCAGTTCTTC CAYSTGVSYNEQFF
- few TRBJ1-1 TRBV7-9 TGTGCCAGCAGCTTATCCGGGGGTGGAACTGAAGCTTTCTTT CASSLSGGGTEAFF
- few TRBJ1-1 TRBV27 TGTGCCAGCAGTTTAGAGGGGACGGGGATTAGTTTCTTT CASSLEGTGISFF
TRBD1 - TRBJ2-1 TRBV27 TGTGCCAGCAGTTCCGACAGGGGGCTCTACAATGAGCAGTTCTTC CASSSDRGLYNEQFF
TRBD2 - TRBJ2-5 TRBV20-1 TGCAGTGCTAGCCGGTCTAGCGGGAACCCCCAAGAGACCCAGTACTTC CSASRSSGNPQETQYF
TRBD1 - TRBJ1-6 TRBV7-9 TGTGCCAGCAGCTCACAACACAGGGGTTGGAATTCACCCCTCCACTTT CASSSQHRGWNSPLHF
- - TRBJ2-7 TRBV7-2 TGTGCCAGCAGCTTAGGGAGGACAGATACCTACGAGCAGTACTTC CASSLGRTDTYEQYF
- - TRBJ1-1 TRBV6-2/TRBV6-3 TGTGCCAGCAGTTGGAACACTGAAGCTTTCTTT CASSWNTEAFF
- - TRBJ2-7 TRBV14 TGTGCCAGCAGCCCCAGTCGAGGGGCGGGCTCCTACGAGCAGTACTTC CASSPSRGAGSYEQYF
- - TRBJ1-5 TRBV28 TGTGCCAGCAGTTTTTGGGACCTAGGCGAAGAAAATCAGCCCCAGCATTTT CASSFWDLGEENQPQHF
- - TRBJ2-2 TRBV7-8 TGTGCCAGCAGCTTAGATCGAGTTAACACCGGGGAGCTGTTTTTT CASSLDRVNTGELFF
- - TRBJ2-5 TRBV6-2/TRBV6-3 TGTGCCAGCAGGCAATTCGGCCCATCGGGAGAGACCCAGTACTTC CASRQFGPSGETQYF
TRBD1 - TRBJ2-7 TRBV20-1 TGCAGTGCTATAAACCGGGACAGCTACGAGCAGTACTTC CSAINRDSYEQYF
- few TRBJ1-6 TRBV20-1 TGCAGTGCTGGGACCCCGAGGGTTTCACCCCTCCACTTT CSAGTPRVSPLHF
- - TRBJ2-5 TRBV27 TGTGCCAGCAGCCCCCGGTTGGGGGAGACCCAGTACTTC CASSPRLGETQYF
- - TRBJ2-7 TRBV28 TGTGCCAGCAGCTCCTTCCGACTATGGGGTTGGCAGTACTTC CASSSFRLWGWQYF
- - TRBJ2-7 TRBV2 TGTGCCAGCAGTGTACCCGGGGCCGAATACGAGCAGTACTTC CASSVPGAEYEQYF
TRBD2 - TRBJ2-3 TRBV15 TGTGCCACCAGCAGAGATGGGAGACCGGGACTAGACAACACAGATACGCAGTATTTT CATSRDGRPGLDNTDTQYF
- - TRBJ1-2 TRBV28 TGTGCCAGCAGTTTCGGGGGGGGCTATGGCTACACCTTC CASSFGGGYGYTF
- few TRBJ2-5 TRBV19 TGTGCCAGTAGGCAGGGGCTCGGGACCCAGTACTTC CASRQGLGTQYF
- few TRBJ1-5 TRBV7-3 TGTGCCAGCAGCTTATGGGAGGACCTAAATCAGCCCCAGCATTTT CASSLWEDLNQPQHF
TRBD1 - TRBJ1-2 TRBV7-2 TGTGCCAGCAGCTTAGAGTCCGGGACAGGGGGCTATCGGGACACCTTC CASSLESGTGGYRDTF
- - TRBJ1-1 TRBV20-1 TGCAGTGCTCCCGCCCCAGGGAGGTTGGCTGAAGCTTTCTTT CSAPAPGRLAEAFF
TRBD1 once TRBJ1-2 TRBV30 TGTGCCTGGAGTGGCGGGACAGTGGGGGTCCCTAACTATGGCTACACCTTC CAWSGGTVGVPNYGYTF
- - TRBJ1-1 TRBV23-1 TGCGCCAGCAGTCAGACGACGGAGGTGAACACTGAAGCTTTCTTT CASSQTTEVNTEAFF
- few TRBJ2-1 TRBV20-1 TGCAGTGCCAGACGGGCGGGATTATACGAGCAGTTCTTC CSARRAGLYEQFF
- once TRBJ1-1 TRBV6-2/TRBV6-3 TGTGCCAGCAGTTACCCGAACCCGAAGGCTTTCTTT CASSYPNPKAFF
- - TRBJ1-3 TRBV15 TGTGCCACCAGCAGAGTAGGGACTGGAAACACCATATATTTT CATSRVGTGNTIYF
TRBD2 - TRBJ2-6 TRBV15 TGTGCCACCAGCGGCGGGGGGGCTGGGGCCAACGTCCTGACTTTC CATSGGGAGANVLTF
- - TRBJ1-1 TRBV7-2 TGTGCCAGCAGCTCCGGGACCTACACTGAAGCTTTCTTT CASSSGTYTEAFF
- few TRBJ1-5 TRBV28 TGTGCCAGCAGCCTCAGGGTCCTAAGCAATCAGCCCCAGCATTTT CASSLRVLSNQPQHF
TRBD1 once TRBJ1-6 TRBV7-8 TGTGCCAGCAGCCCCGACAGGGGACGGAATTCACCCCTCCACTTT CASSPDRGRNSPLHF
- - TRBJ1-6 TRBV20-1 TGCAGTGCTAGAGGATCCTCTAATTCACCCCTCCACTTT CSARGSSNSPLHF
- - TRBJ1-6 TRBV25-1 TGTGCCAGCAGTGATCAACCTGGGGTCTCGAATTCACCCCTCCACTTT CASSDQPGVSNSPLHF
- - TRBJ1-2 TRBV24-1 TGTGCCACCAGTGACAGGGGCCATGGCTACACCTTC CATSDRGHGYTF
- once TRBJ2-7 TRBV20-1 TGCAGTGCTAGTCGGCCGTACGAGCAGTACTTC CSASRPYEQYF
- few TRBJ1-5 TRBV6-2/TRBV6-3 TGTGCCAGCAGCAGGCAGTCTCTTCAGCCCCAGCATTTT CASSRQSLQPQHF
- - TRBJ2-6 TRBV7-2 TGTGCCAGCAGCTTACGCCAGGGAAGGGCGTCTGGGGCCAACGTCCTGACTTTC CASSLRQGRASGANVLTF
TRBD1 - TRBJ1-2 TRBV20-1 TGCAGTGCTTACAGGGGACAGGGGGCCCGAGAGGGCTACACCTTC CSAYRGQGAREGYTF
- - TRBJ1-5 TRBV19 TGTGCCAGTAGTACCCTAGGGGTCGGGGCAAATCAGCCCCAGCATTTT CASSTLGVGANQPQHF
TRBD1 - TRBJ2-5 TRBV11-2 TGTGCCAGCAGCCCGACAGGGGGCAGGGAGACCCAGTACTTC CASSPTGGRETQYF
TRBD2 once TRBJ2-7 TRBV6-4 TGTGCCAGCAGTCCGGGGGGACTCGAGCAGTACTTC CASSPGGLEQYF
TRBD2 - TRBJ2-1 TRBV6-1 TGTGCCAGCAGTGAAGGGATAGCGGGAGTAAATGAGCAGTTCTTC CASSEGIAGVNEQFF